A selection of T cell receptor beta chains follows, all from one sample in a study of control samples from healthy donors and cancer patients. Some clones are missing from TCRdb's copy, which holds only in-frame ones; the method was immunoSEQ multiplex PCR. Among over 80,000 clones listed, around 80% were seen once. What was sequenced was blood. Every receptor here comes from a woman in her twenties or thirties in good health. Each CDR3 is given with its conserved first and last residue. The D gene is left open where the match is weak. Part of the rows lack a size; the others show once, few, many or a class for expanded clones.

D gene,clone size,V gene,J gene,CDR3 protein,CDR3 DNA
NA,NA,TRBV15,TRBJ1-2,CARPPEPLIANYGYTF,TGTGCCAGGCCCCCGGAACCCTTAATAGCTAACTATGGCTACACCTTC
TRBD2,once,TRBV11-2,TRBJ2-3,CASRLAVSTDTQYF,TGTGCCAGCAGGCTAGCGGTGAGCACAGATACGCAGTATTTT
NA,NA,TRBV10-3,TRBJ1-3,CAIRNRDNSGNTIYF,TGTGCCATCAGGAACCGGGACAACTCTGGAAACACCATATATTTT
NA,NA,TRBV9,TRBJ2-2,CASSVVAPDSLRTGELFF,TGTGCCAGCAGCGTAGTTGCCCCCGACAGCCTCAGGACCGGGGAGCTGTTTTTT
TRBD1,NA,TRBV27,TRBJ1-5,CASSLDRGLNQPQHF,TGTGCCAGCAGTTTAGACAGGGGGCTCAATCAGCCCCAGCATTTT
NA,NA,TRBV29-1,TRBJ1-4,CSAGLAEKLFF,TGCAGCGCCGGACTGGCTGAAAAACTGTTTTTT
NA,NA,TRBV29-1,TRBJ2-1,CSGSAPGNEQFF,TGCAGCGGGAGCGCTCCTGGGAATGAGCAGTTCTTC
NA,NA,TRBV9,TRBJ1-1,CASSGHLGSSTEAFF,TGTGCCAGCAGCGGTCACTTGGGGTCTTCCACTGAAGCTTTCTTT
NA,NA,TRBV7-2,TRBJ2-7,CASSLGAGMVYPYEQYF,TGTGCCAGCAGCTTAGGAGCAGGGATGGTTTATCCCTACGAGCAGTACTTC
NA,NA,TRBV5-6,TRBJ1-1,CASSLRTENTEAFF,TGTGCCAGCAGCTTGAGGACAGAGAACACTGAAGCTTTCTTT
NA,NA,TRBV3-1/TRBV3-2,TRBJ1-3,CASSPVRATLYSGNTIYF,TGTGCCAGCAGCCCCGTCAGGGCAACCCTTTACTCTGGAAACACCATATATTTT
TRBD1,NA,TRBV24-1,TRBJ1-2,CATSEPTGDRGYYGYTF,TGTGCCACCAGTGAGCCGACTGGGGACAGGGGCTACTATGGCTACACCTTC
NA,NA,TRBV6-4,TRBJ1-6,CASSDVRGSPLHF,TGTGCCAGCAGTGACGTTAGAGGATCACCCCTCCACTTT
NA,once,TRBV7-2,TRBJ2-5,CASSLGGGGTQYF,TGTGCCAGCAGCTTAGGCGGGGGCGGGACCCAGTACTTC
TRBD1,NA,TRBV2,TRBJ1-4,CASRGTEAEKLFF,TGTGCCAGCCGGGGGACAGAGGCTGAAAAACTGTTTTTT
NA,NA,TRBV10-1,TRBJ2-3,CASSDRTLSTDTQYF,TGCGCCAGCAGTGACCGGACTTTGAGCACAGATACGCAGTATTTT
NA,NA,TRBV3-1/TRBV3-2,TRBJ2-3,CASSARGFGDTQYF,TGTGCCAGCAGCGCAAGGGGGTTTGGCGATACGCAGTATTTT
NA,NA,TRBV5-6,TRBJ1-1,CASSLARPGNTEAFF,TGTGCCAGCAGCTTGGCCAGGCCGGGGAACACTGAAGCTTTCTTT
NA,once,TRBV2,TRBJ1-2,CASSPGVSNYGYTF,TGTGCCAGCAGTCCAGGAGTCAGTAACTATGGCTACACCTTC
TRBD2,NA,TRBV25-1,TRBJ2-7,CASSVGTSGGYEQYF,TGTGCCAGCAGTGTGGGGACTAGCGGGGGATACGAGCAGTACTTC
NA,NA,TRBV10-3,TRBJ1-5,CAISAFGVNQPQHF,TGTGCCATCAGCGCGTTCGGAGTGAATCAGCCCCAGCATTTT
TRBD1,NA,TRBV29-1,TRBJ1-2,CSVGTGNGYTF,TGCAGCGTTGGGACAGGGAATGGCTACACCTTC
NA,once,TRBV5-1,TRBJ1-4,CASTPGWGANEKLFF,TGCGCCAGCACACCAGGATGGGGAGCGAATGAAAAACTGTTTTTT
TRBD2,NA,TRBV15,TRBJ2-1,CATSREIGLAGVNEQFF,TGTGCCACCAGCAGAGAGATAGGACTAGCGGGGGTCAATGAGCAGTTCTTC
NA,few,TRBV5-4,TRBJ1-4,CASSPGGATNEKLFF,TGTGCCAGCAGCCCCGGGGGTGCAACTAATGAAAAACTGTTTTTT
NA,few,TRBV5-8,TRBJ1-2,CASSSREVYGYTF,TGTGCCAGCAGCTCCCGGGAGGTCTATGGCTACACCTTC
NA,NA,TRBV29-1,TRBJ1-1,CSVDPLAQGGGTEAFF,TGCAGCGTTGACCCCCTAGCGCAGGGCGGCGGCACTGAAGCTTTCTTT
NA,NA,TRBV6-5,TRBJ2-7,CASSLGKGPTYEQYF,TGTGCCAGCAGCCTTGGGAAGGGGCCAACCTACGAGCAGTACTTC
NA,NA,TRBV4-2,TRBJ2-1,CASSQWARQSYNEQFF,TGTGCCAGCAGCCAGTGGGCCCGACAATCCTACAATGAGCAGTTCTTC
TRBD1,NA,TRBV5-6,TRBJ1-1,CASSRFDRENTEAFF,TGTGCCAGCAGCAGATTTGACAGGGAGAACACTGAAGCTTTCTTT
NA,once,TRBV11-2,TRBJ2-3,CASSLVAAGRADTQYF,TGTGCCAGCAGCTTAGTCGCGGCAGGGCGGGCAGATACGCAGTATTTT
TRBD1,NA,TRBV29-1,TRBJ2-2,CSVHRGTGELFF,TGCAGCGTTCACAGGGGCACCGGGGAGCTGTTTTTT
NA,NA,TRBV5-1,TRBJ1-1,CASSLKGTEAFF,TGCGCCAGCAGCTTGAAGGGGACTGAAGCTTTCTTT
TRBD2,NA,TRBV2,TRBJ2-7,CASRGLAGLLSYEQYF,TGTGCCAGCAGGGGTCTAGCGGGCCTACTCTCCTACGAGCAGTACTTC
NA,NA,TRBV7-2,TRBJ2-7,CASSWGGPYEQYF,TGTGCCAGCAGCTGGGGGGGGCCCTACGAGCAGTACTTC
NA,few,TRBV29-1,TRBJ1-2,CSVERGWGYGYTF,TGCAGCGTTGAAAGGGGTTGGGGGTATGGCTACACCTTC
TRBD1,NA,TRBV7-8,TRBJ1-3,CASSLADRVSGNTIYF,TGTGCCAGCAGCTTAGCGGACAGGGTCTCTGGAAACACCATATATTTT
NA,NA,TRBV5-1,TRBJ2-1,CASNLVGFGGDNEQFF,TGCGCCAGCAATTTGGTCGGGTTTGGAGGAGACAATGAGCAGTTCTTC
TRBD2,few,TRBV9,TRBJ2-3,CASSESGVSTDTQYF,TGTGCCAGCAGCGAGAGCGGGGTTAGCACAGATACGCAGTATTTT
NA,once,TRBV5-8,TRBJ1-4,CASSGGRGEKLFF,TGTGCCAGTTCGGGCGGGCGCGGTGAAAAACTGTTTTTT
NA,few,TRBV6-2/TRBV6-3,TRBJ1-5,CASSYVDRYHQPQHF,TGTGCCAGCAGTTACGTCGACAGGTACCATCAGCCCCAGCATTTT
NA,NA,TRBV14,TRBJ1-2,CASSQVAYYGYTF,TGTGCCAGCAGCCAAGTTGCATACTATGGCTACACCTTC
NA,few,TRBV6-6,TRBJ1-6,CASSRGHTSSYNSPLHF,TGTGCCAGCAGTCGGGGACACACCAGCTCCTATAATTCACCCCTCCACTTT
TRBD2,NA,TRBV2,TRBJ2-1,CASSEAASGYYNEQFF,TGTGCCAGCAGTGAAGCGGCTAGCGGCTACTACAATGAGCAGTTCTTC